Below are 20 T cell receptor beta chains sequenced from a single sample in a study of T cell responses to AZD1222 COVID-19 vaccine. Sequenced by immunoSEQ multiplex PCR; TCRdb stores in-frame clones only, minus some. The sample holds some 150,000 clones; over 80% are singletons and the top ten take approximately 3.5%. The sequenced sample was peripheral blood, obtained 28 days after the second AZD1222 dose. These receptors all stem from an adult who received the AZD1222 COVID-19 vaccine.

The gene calls are TRBV2 and TRBJ2-5; D uncertain. Germline V gene data show CDR1 as SNHLY and CDR2 as FYNNEI. The CDR3 is 11 residues long. V dropped 3 bases and J dropped 7 bases, with 6 bases sitting between them. The CDR3 region is CASSEDVTQYF. CDR3 DNA sequence: TGTGCCAGCAGTGAGGATGTGACCCAGTACTTC.

The CDR3 DNA follows: TGTGCCAGCAGCTCTAGCGGGAGGTCAGAGACCCAGTACTTC. It encodes CASSSSGRSETQYF. This chain uses TRBV28 with TRBJ2-5, with 11 bases identical to TRBD2. The junction had 4 bases not matched to a gene; V was cut back by 6 bases and J by 4 bases. The CDR3 totals 14 residues. Germline assignment: CDR1 MDHEN and CDR2 SYDVKM.

V and J are TRBV18 and TRBJ2-5; 8 bases line up with TRBD1. Germline loops: CDR1 KGHSH, CDR2 LQKENI. This CDR3 is 14 amino acids long. With V trimmed by 3 bases and J by 5 bases, 5 bases remained unmatched. The DNA for the CDR3 is TGTGCCAGCTCACCTCTGACAGGGGAGGAGACCCAGTACTTC. Its protein is CASSPLTGEETQYF.

This rearrangement joins TRBV3-1 (or the pseudogene TRBV3-2) to TRBJ1-5; possible D gene TRBD1, 5 bases. CDR3 length: 19 residues. V gave up 5 bases and J gave up 1 base, with 24 bases separating them. The V gene's germline CDR1 is LGHDT and CDR2 YNNKEL (reference sequence). Written as DNA, the CDR3 is TGTGCCAGCAGCTCCCCGGGACGCCTATGGAGGTGGAGCAATCAGCCCCAGCATTTT. It yields the protein CASSSPGRLWRWSNQPQHF.

This chain joins TRBV27 and TRBJ2-7; weak D call: TRBD2 (5 bases). The CDR3 is 12 residues long. V gave up 2 bases and J gave up 6 bases, with 8 bases separating them. CDR1 and CDR2 from the germline V gene are MNHEY and SMNVEV (reference sequence). The chain's CDR3 is CASSLRGLEQYF. CDR3 sequence (DNA): TGTGCCAGCAGTTTAAGAGGGCTCGAGCAGTACTTC.

The V gene is TRBV6-2 or TRBV6-3, the J gene TRBJ2-1; 7 bases align to TRBD1. The CDR3 totals 14 residues. Germline CDR1 is MNHEY and CDR2 is SVGEGT. The ends lost 5 bases at V and 4 bases at J; junction bases unmatched: 5. CDR3 in amino acids: CASSTRQGYNEQFF. As DNA, the CDR3 is TGTGCCAGCAGTACCCGACAGGGATACAATGAGCAGTTCTTC.

This sequence joins TRBV7-7 and TRBJ1-1; no reliable D call. V lost 5 bases to trimming and J lost 1 base, with 8 bases between them. Germline loops: CDR1 SSHAT, CDR2 FNYEAQ (reference sequence). The CDR3 is 13 residues long. The CDR3 region has the DNA TGTGCCAGCAGCCGAAACAGGAACACTGAAGCTTTCTTT. Protein sequence: CASSRNRNTEAFF.

V and J are TRBV5-1 and TRBJ2-1, with 9 bases matching TRBD2. The length of the CDR3 is 15 residues. CDR1 is SGHRS, CDR2 YFSETQ, per germline. V was pared by 4 bases and J by 5 bases, with 7 bases of the junction left unmatched. In nucleotides, the CDR3 is TGCGCCAGCAGCCCGTGGACTAGCGTGGACAATGAGCAGTTCTTC. It specifies CASSPWTSVDNEQFF.

The chain couples TRBV7-3 to TRBJ2-4; perhaps TRBD2 as D (8 bases). This CDR3 spans 15 amino acids. Between the trimmed V and J ends, which lost 5 bases and 9 bases, there was a span of 20 bases. Germline loops: CDR1 SGHTA, CDR2 FQGTGA. The CDR3 region is CASSPGRGPGGIQYF. DNA of the CDR3: TGTGCCAGCAGCCCCGGGAGGGGGCCAGGGGGCATTCAGTACTTC.

Note on this clone: In the same sample, other DNA sequences code for this CDR3. V usage is TRBV4-3 and J usage is TRBJ1-1, with 7 bases identical to TRBD1. The CDR3 loop spans 14 amino acids. V was pared by 0 bases and J by 5 bases, with 3 bases of the junction left unmatched. The germline V gene has CDR1 LGHNA and CDR2 YSLEER. Written as DNA, the CDR3 is TGCGCCAGCAGCCAAGATCCCAGGGGGACTGAAGCTTTCTTT. This translates into CASSQDPRGTEAFF.

This rearrangement joins TRBV6-1 to TRBJ2-3; 9 bases match TRBD1. The CDR3 consists of 15 residues. Germline lookup yields CDR1 MNHNS and CDR2 SASEGT. V lost 6 bases, J lost 2 bases, and 6 bases stayed unmatched. CDR3 residues: CASSNRDRVTDTQYF. CDR3 coding DNA: TGTGCCAGCAGCAACCGGGACAGGGTCACAGATACGCAGTATTTT.

V is TRBV18 and J is TRBJ2-7; TRBD2 matches at 10 bases. This CDR3 is built from 15 residues. Unmatched junction bases numbered 6, after V lost 3 bases and J lost 4 bases. Per the germline V gene, CDR1 is KGHSH and CDR2 is LQKENI. The CDR3: CASSPNLAGAYEQYF. The DNA of the CDR3 is TGTGCCAGCTCACCGAACCTAGCGGGAGCGTACGAGCAGTACTTC.

V gene TRBV9 combines with J gene TRBJ2-3; D not resolved. CDR3 length equals 14 residues. Germline CDR1 and CDR2: SGDLS and YYNGEE. Trimming took 0 bases from V and 4 from J, leaving 9 bases between them. DNA of the CDR3: TGTGCCAGCAGCGTAGCCAGTACAGCAGATACGCAGTATTTT. Residues: CASSVASTADTQYF.

The chain is built from TRBV5-1 and TRBJ2-1; 10 nucleotides match TRBD2. This CDR3 comprises 15 residues. CDR1 is SGHRS, CDR2 YFSETQ, per germline. The J segment lost 5 bases and the V segment lost 2 bases, leaving 4 bases of the junction unmatched. This chain's CDR3 is CASSLRLAGDNEQFF. The DNA for the CDR3 is TGCGCCAGCAGCTTAAGGCTAGCGGGGGACAATGAGCAGTTCTTC.

The chain links TRBV27 to TRBJ2-4; D possibly uses TRBD1 or TRBD2 (5 bases each). V lost 6 bases to trimming and J lost 7 bases, with 19 bases between them. The CDR3 length is 15 residues. Germline V gives CDR1 MNHEY, CDR2 SMNVEV (reference sequence). CDR3 sequence reads: CASRGYGAIGNIQYF. The DNA of the CDR3 is TGTGCCAGCAGGGGGTACGGGGCGATCGGGAACATTCAGTACTTC.

This clone was seen only once. The chain uses TRBV18 and TRBJ2-2, with TRBD1 matching over 12 bases. This CDR3 has 17 residues. Losses at the gene ends were 3 bases for V and 5 bases for J; bases not matched to a gene: 7. Germline-derived CDR1 and CDR2 are KGHSH and LQKENI. CDR3 nucleotides: TGTGCCAGCTCACCCCCGGGACAGGGGGCGAGTACCGGGGAGCTGTTTTTT. It codes for CASSPPGQGASTGELFF.

The chain has TRBV20-1 and TRBJ2-7; TRBD2 matches 10 bases. Trimming at V came to 3 bases and at J to 6 bases, leaving 14 bases not matched to a gene. The CDR3 loop spans 16 amino acids. Germline V gives CDR1 DFQATT, CDR2 SNEGSKA (reference sequence). Here the CDR3 reads CSASGSGRAGDVEQYF. The CDR3 DNA follows: TGCAGTGCTAGTGGGAGCGGGAGGGCCGGCGATGTCGAGCAGTACTTC.

This chain uses TRBV24-1 with TRBJ2-7; D is unclear. The CDR3 runs to 15 residues. Trimming left V 3 bases short and J 4 bases short, with 15 bases between. Per germline, CDR1 KGHDR and CDR2 SFDVKD. CDR3 sequence (DNA): TGTGCCACCAGTGATCTCCGGACCAAGGCTTACGAGCAGTACTTC. This translates into CATSDLRTKAYEQYF.

There are a few counts of this clone. Other nucleotide sequences from this sample produce the same CDR3. The chain links TRBV7-2 to TRBJ2-7; D is perhaps TRBD1 or TRBD2 (5 bases each). Germline V gives CDR1 SGHTA, CDR2 FQGNSA. V was pared by 0 bases and J by 0 bases, with 9 bases between. CDR3 length: 15 amino acids. The CDR3, as DNA: TGTGCCAGCAGCTTAGCCGGGACGTCCTCCTACGAGCAGTACTTC. Protein sequence: CASSLAGTSSYEQYF. The full variable domain, its missing parts supplied by reference TRBV7-2 and TRBJ2-7, is GAGVSQSPSNKVTEKGKDVELRCDPISGHTALYWYRQSLGQGLEFLIYFQGNSAPDKSGLPSDRFSAERTGGSVSTLTIQRTQQEDSAVYLCASSLAGTSSYEQYFGPGTRLTVT.

The chain joins TRBV28 to TRBJ1-5, with D possibly TRBD1 on 5 matching bases. Looked up from germline, CDR1 is MDHEN and CDR2 is SYDVKM. Trimming left V 2 bases short and J 5 bases short, with 19 bases between. The CDR3 contains 17 residues. Written as DNA, the CDR3 is TGTGCCAGCAGTTTAGTGATCGGGGGGAACGGGCATCAGCCCCAGCATTTT. It encodes CASSLVIGGNGHQPQHF. Supplemented by reference TRBV28 and TRBJ1-5, the full variable domain reads DVKVTQSSRYLVKRTGEKVFLECVQDMDHENMFWYRQDPGLGLRLIYFSYDVKMKEKGDIPEGYSVSREKKERFSLILESASTNQTSMYLCASSLVIGGNGHQPQHFGDGTRLSIL.